Below, one TCR beta chain is given with its context. What it binds is not known. The CDR3 length is 14 residues. Trimming took off 4 bases at V and 0 bases at J, with 7 bases between the two ends. Germline CDR1 and CDR2: MNHEY and SMNVEV (reference sequence). These data belong to a study of Tregs in tolerant kidney transplant recipients. Study-wide results and limits: Expanding Tregs on activated donor B cells appeared to best identify donor-specific TCRbeta clones. Biological reproducibility was not directly addressed, but technical replication error appeared minimal.

Unstimulated regulatory T cells (CD4+CD25+CD127-), CD4+CD25- non-regulatory cells, CD4 and CD8 cells were FACS-sorted from thawed PBMCs. An overnight rest at 37°C with about 200 IU/ml IL-2 preceded regulatory T cell sorting from thawed PBMCs. Clones were sequenced by immunoSEQ multiplex PCR, and TCRdb holds only the in-frame ones, with some missing. The data contain under 95,000 clones, roughly 90% of them singletons. This receptor was obtained from a human donor who received a combined kidney and bone marrow transplant. Sample: Tregs from blood, taken before the transplant. The chain recombines TRBV27 with TRBJ1-3; D uncertain. The chain's CDR3 is CASSSSSSGNTIYF. For the CDR3, the DNA is TGTGCCAGCAGTTCTTCCAGCTCTGGAAACACCATATATTTT.